The present T cell receptor beta chain was sequenced within a study of T cells in Graves' hyperthyroidism and ophthalmopathy. RNA transcripts provided the source from which TCR beta CDR3 regions were amplified. First-round RT-PCR targeting the TCR CDR3 was performed with the HTBI primer set. TCRdb re-called the multiplex PCR reads through MiXCR, storing one row per CDR3 protein. The table includes 700,000 to 950,000 distinct CDR3 sequences, approximately 40% detected once. The V segment lost 5 bases and the J segment 1 base; nucleotides outside the gene matches: 3. This CDR3 has 15 amino acids. The germline gives CDR1 SGHAT, CDR2 FQNNGV. Study-wide points: Blood also showed most of the thyroid clonotypes that were expanded above 0.001.

Remarks on this clonotype: Antigen unknown.

This clonotype was sampled from a woman in her forties with Graves' hyperthyroidism. The sequencing input was blood. The chain is built from TRBV11-2 and TRBJ2-5; 11 bases map to TRBD2. The CDR3 here is CASSQGLAAQETQYF. For the CDR3, the DNA is TGTGCCAGCAGCCAGGGACTAGCGGCCCAAGAGACCCAGTACTTC.